This TCR beta chain was captured by sequencing in a study of blood T cell repertoires in COVID-19. Study background: Researchers got acute and convalescent COVID-19 samples from the United States, Italy and Spain. In each case, the material was cDNA or gDNA derived from T cells, B-cell-depleted T cells, or PBMCs.

Authors' analysis steps: Amplification from reference gene primers served as the basis for estimated nucleated cell counts. Produced via immunoSEQ multiplex PCR; TCRdb's table is partial and in-frame only. V, J and clone size reflect that table, while D and trimming were determined from the DNA. Of just over 250,000 clones detected, roughly nine tenths appear once; the ten largest clones hold about 9.2%. The CDR3 totals 15 residues. The V gene lost 4 bases and the J gene lost 2 bases, with 14 bases spanning the gap. Germline assignment: CDR1 MGHRA and CDR2 YSYEKL. The J gene is TRBJ1-2, the V gene TRBV4-1, with unresolved D. The receptor's source is a middle-aged man who had recovered from COVID-19. Sequencing was performed on peripheral blood. The CDR3 reads CASSPPSGANYGYTF. CDR3 in DNA: TGCGCCAGCAGCCCCCCCAGTGGTGCCAACTATGGCTACACCTTC.